This T cell receptor beta chain comes out of a study of T cell repertoires in cytomegalovirus infection. Per germline, CDR1 SGHTA and CDR2 FQGNSA. J lost 4 bases, V lost 5 bases, and 7 bases had no gene match. The CDR3 consists of 18 residues. This clonotype was seen repeatedly, ten times or more. Its specificity is not known. Via MiXCR, TCRdb re-called the reads, giving one row per CDR3 protein. The sample carries about 220,000 distinct CDR3 sequences, approximately 38% recorded once. The J gene is TRBJ2-2, the V gene TRBV7-2, with 16 bases matching TRBD2. The sequence derives from a human donor in good health (CMV status not recorded). Some clones in this sample may be carry-over from other donors' samples. The sample in question was CD8+ T cells from cultured PBMCs, obtained from culture after CMV antigen stimulation. CDR3 sequence reads: CASSPGLAGGPGTGELFF. As DNA, the CDR3 is TGTGCCAGCAGCCCGGGACTAGCGGGGGGGCCGGGCACCGGGGAGCTGTTTTTT.